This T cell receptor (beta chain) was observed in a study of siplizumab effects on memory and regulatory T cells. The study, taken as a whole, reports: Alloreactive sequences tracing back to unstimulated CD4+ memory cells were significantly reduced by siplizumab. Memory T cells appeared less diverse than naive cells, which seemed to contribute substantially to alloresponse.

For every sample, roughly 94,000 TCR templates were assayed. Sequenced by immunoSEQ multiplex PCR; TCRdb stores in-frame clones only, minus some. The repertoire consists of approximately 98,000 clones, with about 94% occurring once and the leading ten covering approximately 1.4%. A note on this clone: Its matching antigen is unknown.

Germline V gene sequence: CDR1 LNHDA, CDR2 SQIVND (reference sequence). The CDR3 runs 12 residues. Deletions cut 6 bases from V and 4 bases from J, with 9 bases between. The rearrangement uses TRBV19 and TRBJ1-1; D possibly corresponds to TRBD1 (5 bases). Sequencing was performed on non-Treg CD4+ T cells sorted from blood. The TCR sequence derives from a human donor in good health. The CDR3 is CASRGGVTEAFF. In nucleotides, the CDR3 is TGTGCCAGTAGGGGAGGGGTCACTGAAGCTTTCTTT.